One sample yielded the 2 T cell receptor beta chains listed below, sequenced in a study of CD8+CD57+ T cells in acquired aplastic anemia (dated by TCRdb to 2016 to 2019). Sequencer: Illumina HiSeq 2000. TCR beta VDJ combination and CDR3 sequence profiling used genomic DNA as the template. TCRdb reanalyzed the raw reads on its own, using fastp at Q25 for trimming and MiXCR for clone calling, and kept in-frame beta chains. Every entry covers one CDR3 protein and lists the most common genes and DNA from its rows. This sample comprises a few hundred thousand distinct CDR3 sequences, roughly 61% of them detected only once. The biggest ten clones account for 1.3% of the sample. The patients picked for sequencing were ones in whom flow cytometry had shown an expansion of CD8+CD57+ cells. The sample was sorted CD4+, CD8+, or CD8+CD57+ T cells (not recorded which) from PBMCs. The receptors were gathered from a human donor with aplastic anemia.

This clonotype was observed many times. The V call is TRBV20-1, the J call TRBJ2-7, with D perhaps matching TRBD1 (5 bases). Deletions cut 4 bases from V and 3 bases from J, with 16 bases between. Looked up from germline, CDR1 is DFQATT and CDR2 is SNEGSKA (reference sequence). This CDR3 comprises 14 residues. The DNA for the CDR3 is TGCAGTGCTACACAGGCCTTATCCAACTACGAGCAGTACTTC. Amino acid sequence: CSATQALSNYEQYF.

Turning to this clonotype: Since the CDR3 does not end with the conserved phenylalanine or tryptophan, this likely comes from a read error. The DNA is omitted, as the CDR3 cannot be located on it reliably, and the CDR3 follows TCRdb's listing. This chain's CDR3 is CASSPRLG. The J gene is TRBJ1-3, the V gene TRBV9. The CDR3 sequence runs 8 residues, both termini included. Germline V lookup: CDR1 SGDLS, CDR2 YYNGEE.